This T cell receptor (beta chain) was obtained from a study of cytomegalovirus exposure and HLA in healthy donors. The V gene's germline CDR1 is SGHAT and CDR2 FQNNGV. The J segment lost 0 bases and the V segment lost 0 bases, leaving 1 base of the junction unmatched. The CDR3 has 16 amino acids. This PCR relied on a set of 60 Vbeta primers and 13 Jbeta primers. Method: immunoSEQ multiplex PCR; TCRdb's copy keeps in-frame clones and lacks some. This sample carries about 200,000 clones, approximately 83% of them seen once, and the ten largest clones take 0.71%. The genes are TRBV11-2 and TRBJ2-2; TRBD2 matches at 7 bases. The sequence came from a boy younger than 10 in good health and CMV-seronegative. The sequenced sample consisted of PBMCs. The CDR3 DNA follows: TGTGCCAGCAGCTTAGAGGGACTAACGAACACCGGGGAGCTGTTTTTT. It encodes CASSLEGLTNTGELFF.